This T cell receptor beta chain derives from a study of T-cell reconstitution after alpha-beta-depleted transplantation in children. The CDR3 is 14 residues long. Germline CDR1 DFQATT, CDR2 SNEGSKA (reference sequence). The germline V and J ends were trimmed by 3 bases and 0 bases, with 9 bases remaining between them. This clonotype turned up a few times. It was with unique molecular identifiers that the TCRbeta library was prepared. TCRdb re-analysed the PCR reads in MiXCR, keeping a single row per CDR3 protein. Among around 480,000 distinct CDR3 sequences listed, approximately 32% were seen once. The chain carries TRBV20-1 and TRBJ2-4; no clear D. The TCR comes from a human donor who donated a stem cell graft to a child with aplastic anemia. The source material was PBMCs from the stem cell graft donor, sampled from the stem cell graft. For the CDR3, the DNA is TGCAGTGCTAGCCGAGGCCTAGCCAAAAACATTCAGTACTTC. Protein product: CSASRGLAKNIQYF.